The 12 T cell receptor beta chains given below trace back to one sample, sequenced in a study of blood T cells in healthy people across ages. For the second PCR, which ran for about 7 to 12 cycles, a sample-barcoded 5' primer and a J-beta primer mix were used. TCRdb processed the 5' RACE reads anew with MiXCR; each CDR3 protein has one entry. Of fewer than 2,000,000 distinct CDR3 sequences in the sample, approximately 40% were seen once. Sequenced input: blood. These receptors all come from a human donor in good health.

V and J are TRBV19 and TRBJ2-5; D is perhaps TRBD1 (5 bases). Germline V lookup: CDR1 LNHDA, CDR2 SQIVND (reference sequence). V gave up 9 bases and J gave up 5 bases, with 10 bases separating them. The CDR3 totals 11 residues. The CDR3 loop is CARGPGETQYF. CDR3 nucleotide sequence: TGTGCCAGGGGGCCTGGGGAGACCCAGTACTTC. The whole variable domain, filled in from reference TRBV19 and TRBJ2-5, reads DGGITQSPKYLFRKEGQNVTLSCEQNLNHDAMYWYRQDPGQGLRLIYYSQIVNDFQKGDIAEGYSVSREKKESFPLTVTSAQKNPTAFYLCARGPGETQYFGPGTRLLVL.

V is TRBV20-1 and J is TRBJ1-2, with D tentatively TRBD1 (5 bases). Between the trimmed V and J ends, which lost 1 base and 3 bases, there was a span of 9 bases. CDR3 length equals 13 residues. Germline CDR1 DFQATT, CDR2 SNEGSKA (reference sequence). The CDR3 sequence is CSARAQEDYGYTF. The CDR3, as DNA: TGCAGTGCTAGAGCACAGGAGGACTATGGCTACACCTTC.

V usage is TRBV12-3 or TRBV12-4 and J usage is TRBJ1-2, with TRBD1 identical over 9 bases. The CDR3 runs to 13 residues. The V gene end was trimmed by 5 bases and the J gene end by 8 bases; junction bases not matched to a gene: 6. For the CDR3, the DNA is TGTGCCAGCAGTATCACAGGGGGCGGGGGCTACACCTTC. Translation gives CASSITGGGGYTF.

This clonotype was counted between two and nine times. This rearrangement joins TRBV6-6 to TRBJ1-1; D possibly corresponds to TRBD1 (5 bases). The CDR3 is 14 residues long. V was pared by 6 bases and J by 1 base, with 12 bases between. Germline CDR1 reads MNHNY; CDR2 reads SVGAGI (reference sequence). CDR3 residues: CASRLRDQNTEAFF. DNA for the CDR3: TGTGCCAGCAGACTCCGGGACCAGAACACTGAAGCTTTCTTT.

The chain links TRBV30 to TRBJ1-2; D is ambiguous. V dropped 0 bases and J dropped 8 bases, with 13 bases sitting between them. The CDR3 spans 13 residues. Per the germline V gene, CDR1 is GTSNPN and CDR2 is SVGIG (reference sequence). CDR3 in amino acids: CAWSVPAFGGYTF. The DNA for the CDR3 is TGTGCCTGGAGTGTACCGGCATTCGGAGGCTACACCTTC.

The CDR3 region has the DNA TGTGCCAGCAGTTTCCTAGCGGGGGGAAGGAGACATACGCAGTATTTT. This gives the protein CASSFLAGGRRHTQYF. The chain recombines TRBV12-3 or TRBV12-4 with TRBJ2-3, with 11 bases aligning to TRBD2. After removal of 3 bases from V and 7 bases from J, the junction contained 9 bases not matched to a gene. The CDR3 spans 16 residues.

The chain links TRBV9 to TRBJ2-1; 10 bases match TRBD1. This CDR3 has 15 amino acids. V gave up 3 bases and J gave up 10 bases; unmatched junction bases: 10. Germline assignment: CDR1 SGDLS and CDR2 YYNGEE. This chain's CDR3 is CASSAGTGDFGEQFF. CDR3 DNA sequence: TGTGCCAGCAGCGCCGGGACAGGGGATTTCGGCGAGCAGTTCTTC. The whole variable domain, remainder taken from reference TRBV9 and TRBJ2-1, is DSGVTQTPKHLITATGQRVTLRCSPRSGDLSVYWYQQSLDQGLQFLIQYYNGEERAKGNILERFSAQQFPDLHSELNLSSLELGDSALYFCASSAGTGDFGEQFFGPGTRLTVL.

The rearrangement links TRBV20-1 to TRBJ2-5, with TRBD2 matching 7 bases. The CDR3 runs to 13 residues. The germline gives CDR1 DFQATT, CDR2 SNEGSKA (reference sequence). V shed 6 bases, J shed 7 bases, and the junction held 11 bases outside the gene matches. The CDR3 nucleotides read TGCAGTGCGAGGACTAGTGGGTGGGGGACCCAGTACTTC. It encodes CSARTSGWGTQYF.

This clonotype was seen a few times. The rearrangement links TRBV29-1 to TRBJ2-1, with D perhaps TRBD1 (5 bases). The CDR3 totals 13 residues. The V gene lost 3 bases and the J gene lost 5 bases, with 11 bases spanning the gap. The germline V gene has CDR1 SQVTM and CDR2 ANQGSEA. Written as DNA, the CDR3 is TGCAGCGTTGAGCCGACAGTAAACAATGAGCAGTTCTTC. It yields the protein CSVEPTVNNEQFF.

This clonotype has just one count. The CDR3 DNA follows: TGTGCCAGCAGCTTAAGTAGCGGGGCACAGAATGAGCAGTTCTTC. It encodes CASSLSSGAQNEQFF. The chain links TRBV7-2 to TRBJ2-1; 8 nucleotides line up with TRBD2. This CDR3 comprises 15 residues. Germline V gene sequence: CDR1 SGHTA, CDR2 FQGNSA. Trimming cost V 2 bases and J 7 bases; bases outside gene matches: 7.

The genes are TRBV4-2 and TRBJ2-1, with 12 bases matching TRBD2. V lost 4 bases to trimming and J lost 5 bases; unmatched junction nucleotides: 9. Germline V lookup: CDR1 LGHNA, CDR2 YNFKEQ. CDR3 length: 17 amino acids. The CDR3, as DNA: TGTGCCAGCAGCCCACTAGCGGGGGGTTTCTACAACAATGAGCAGTTCTTC. Its translation is CASSPLAGGFYNNEQFF.

The chain uses TRBV28 and TRBJ1-4; 7 bases fit TRBD1. Germline V gene sequence: CDR1 MDHEN, CDR2 SYDVKM. The CDR3 consists of 17 residues. J gave up 0 bases and V 4 bases, and 8 bases lay outside the gene matches. CDR3 DNA: TGTGCCAGCAGTTCGCAGGGGGATTACCCAACTAATGAAAAACTGTTTTTT. This encodes CASSSQGDYPTNEKLFF.